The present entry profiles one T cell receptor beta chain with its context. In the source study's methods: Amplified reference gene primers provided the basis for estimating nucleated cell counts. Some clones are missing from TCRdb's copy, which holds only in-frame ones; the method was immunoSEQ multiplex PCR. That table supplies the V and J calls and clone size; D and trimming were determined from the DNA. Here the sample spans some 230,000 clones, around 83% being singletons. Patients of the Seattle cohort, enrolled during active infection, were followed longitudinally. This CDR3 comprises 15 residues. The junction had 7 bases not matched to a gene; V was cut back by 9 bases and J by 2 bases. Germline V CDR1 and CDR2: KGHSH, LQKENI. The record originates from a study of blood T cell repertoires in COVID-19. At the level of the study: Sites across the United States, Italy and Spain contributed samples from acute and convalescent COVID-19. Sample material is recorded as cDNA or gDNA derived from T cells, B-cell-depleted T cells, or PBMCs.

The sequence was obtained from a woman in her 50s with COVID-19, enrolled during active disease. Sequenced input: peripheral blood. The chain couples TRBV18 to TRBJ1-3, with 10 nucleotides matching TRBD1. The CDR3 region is CASTTGTGAGNTIYF. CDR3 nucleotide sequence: TGTGCCAGTACCACCGGGACAGGGGCTGGAAACACCATATATTTT.